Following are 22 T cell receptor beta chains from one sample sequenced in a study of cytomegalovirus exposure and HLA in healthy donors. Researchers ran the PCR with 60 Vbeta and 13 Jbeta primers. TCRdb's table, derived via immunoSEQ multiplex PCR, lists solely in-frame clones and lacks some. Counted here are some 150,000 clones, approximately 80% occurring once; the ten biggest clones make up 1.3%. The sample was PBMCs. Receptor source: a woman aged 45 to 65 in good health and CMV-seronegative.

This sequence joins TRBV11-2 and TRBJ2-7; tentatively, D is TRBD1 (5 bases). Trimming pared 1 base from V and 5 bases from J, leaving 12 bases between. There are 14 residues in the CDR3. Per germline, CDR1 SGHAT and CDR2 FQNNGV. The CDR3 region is CASSLARAPNEQYF. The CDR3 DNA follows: TGTGCCAGCAGCTTAGCCAGGGCACCTAACGAGCAGTACTTC.

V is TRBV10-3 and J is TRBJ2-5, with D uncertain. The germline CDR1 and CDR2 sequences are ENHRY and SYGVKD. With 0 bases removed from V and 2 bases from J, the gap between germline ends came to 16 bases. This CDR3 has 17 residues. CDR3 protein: CAISESSRPPGQETQYF. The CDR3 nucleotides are TGTGCCATCAGTGAGTCTTCCCGACCCCCGGGTCAAGAGACCCAGTACTTC.

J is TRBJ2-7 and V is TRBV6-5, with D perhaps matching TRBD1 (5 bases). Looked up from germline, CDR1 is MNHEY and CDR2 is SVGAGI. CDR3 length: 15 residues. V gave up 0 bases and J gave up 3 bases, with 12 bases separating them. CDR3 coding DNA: TGTGCCAGCAGTTACTCCCATGACAGAATCTACGAGCAGTACTTC. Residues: CASSYSHDRIYEQYF.

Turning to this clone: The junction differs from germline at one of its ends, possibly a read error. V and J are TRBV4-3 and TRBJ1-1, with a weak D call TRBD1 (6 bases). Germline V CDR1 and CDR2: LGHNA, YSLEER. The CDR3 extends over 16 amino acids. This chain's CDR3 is CASSQDTGRMNTEALF. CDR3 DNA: TGCGCCAGCAGCCAAGATACAGGGAGAATGAACACTGAAGCTTTGTTT.

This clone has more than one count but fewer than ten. For the CDR3, the DNA is TGCAGTGCGGGACTAGCTAGTGAGCAGTTCTTC. Translating it yields CSAGLASEQFF. The V gene is TRBV20-1, the J gene TRBJ2-1; the match to TRBD2 covers 9 bases. Germline values: CDR1 DFQATT, CDR2 SNEGSKA (reference sequence). V lost 6 bases and J lost 9; bases outside the gene matches: 3. The CDR3 length is 11 residues.

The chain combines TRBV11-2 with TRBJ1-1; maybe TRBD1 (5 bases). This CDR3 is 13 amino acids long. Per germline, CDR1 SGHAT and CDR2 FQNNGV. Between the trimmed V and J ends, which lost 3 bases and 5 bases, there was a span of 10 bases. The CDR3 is CASSFQGGTEAFF. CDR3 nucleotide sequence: TGTGCCAGCAGCTTCCAGGGTGGAACTGAAGCTTTCTTT.

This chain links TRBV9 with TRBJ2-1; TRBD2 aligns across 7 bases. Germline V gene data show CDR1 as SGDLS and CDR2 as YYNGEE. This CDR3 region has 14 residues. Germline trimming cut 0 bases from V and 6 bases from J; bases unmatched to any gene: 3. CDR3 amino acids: CASSVGGSGNEQFF. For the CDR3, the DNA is TGTGCCAGCAGCGTAGGCGGGAGCGGCAATGAGCAGTTCTTC. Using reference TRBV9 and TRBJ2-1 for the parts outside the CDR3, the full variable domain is DSGVTQTPKHLITATGQRVTLRCSPRSGDLSVYWYQQSLDQGLQFLIQYYNGEERAKGNILERFSAQQFPDLHSELNLSSLELGDSALYFCASSVGGSGNEQFFGPGTRLTVL.

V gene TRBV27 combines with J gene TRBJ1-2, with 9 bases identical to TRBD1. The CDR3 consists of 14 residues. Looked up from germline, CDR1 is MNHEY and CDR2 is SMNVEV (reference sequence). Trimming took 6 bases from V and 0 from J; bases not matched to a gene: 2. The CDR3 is CASRGTGPNYGYTF. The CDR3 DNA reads TGTGCCAGCAGGGGGACAGGGCCTAACTATGGCTACACCTTC.

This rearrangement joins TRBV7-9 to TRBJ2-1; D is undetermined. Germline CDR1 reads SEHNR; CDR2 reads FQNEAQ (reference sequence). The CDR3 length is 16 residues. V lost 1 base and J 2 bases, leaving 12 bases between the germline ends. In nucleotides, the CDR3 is TGTGCCAGCAGCTTAGATGGCAGATCTCCCTACAATGAGCAGTTCTTC. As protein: CASSLDGRSPYNEQFF.

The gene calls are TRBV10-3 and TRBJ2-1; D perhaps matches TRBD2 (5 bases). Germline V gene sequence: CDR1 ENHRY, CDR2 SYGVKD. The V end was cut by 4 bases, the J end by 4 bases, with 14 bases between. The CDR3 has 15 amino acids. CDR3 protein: CAISGPGSTYNEQFF. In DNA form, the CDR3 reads TGTGCCATCAGTGGACCGGGGAGTACGTACAATGAGCAGTTCTTC.

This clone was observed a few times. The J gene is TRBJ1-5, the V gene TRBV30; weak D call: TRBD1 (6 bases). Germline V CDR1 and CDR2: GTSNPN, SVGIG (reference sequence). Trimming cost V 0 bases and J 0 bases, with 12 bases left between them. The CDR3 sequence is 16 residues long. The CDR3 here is CAWSVRDNHSNQPQHF. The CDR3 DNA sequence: TGTGCCTGGAGTGTACGGGACAACCATAGCAATCAGCCCCAGCATTTT.

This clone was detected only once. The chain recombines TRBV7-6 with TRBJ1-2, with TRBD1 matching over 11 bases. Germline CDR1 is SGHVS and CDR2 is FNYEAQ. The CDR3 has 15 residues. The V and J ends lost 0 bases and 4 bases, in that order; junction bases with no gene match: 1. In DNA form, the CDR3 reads TGTGCCAGCAGCTTAGCGGGACAGGGGGTCTATGGCTACACCTTC. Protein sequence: CASSLAGQGVYGYTF.

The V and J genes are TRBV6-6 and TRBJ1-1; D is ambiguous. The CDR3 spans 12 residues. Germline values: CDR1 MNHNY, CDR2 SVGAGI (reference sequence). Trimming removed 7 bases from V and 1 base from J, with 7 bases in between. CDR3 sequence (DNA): TGTGCCAGCACCCCCGGGAACACTGAAGCTTTCTTT. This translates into CASTPGNTEAFF.

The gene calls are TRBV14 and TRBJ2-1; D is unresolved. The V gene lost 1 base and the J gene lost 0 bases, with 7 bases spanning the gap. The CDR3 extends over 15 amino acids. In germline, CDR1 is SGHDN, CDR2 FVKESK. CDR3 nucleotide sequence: TGTGCCAGCAGCCAAGGTTGGAGCTCCTACAATGAGCAGTTCTTC. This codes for CASSQGWSSYNEQFF.

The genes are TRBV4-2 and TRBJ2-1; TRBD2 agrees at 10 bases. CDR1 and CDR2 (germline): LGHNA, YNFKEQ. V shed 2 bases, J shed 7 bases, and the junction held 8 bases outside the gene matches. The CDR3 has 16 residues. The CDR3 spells CASSQPGTSATNEQFF. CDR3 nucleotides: TGTGCCAGCAGCCAACCCGGGACTAGCGCTACTAATGAGCAGTTCTTC.

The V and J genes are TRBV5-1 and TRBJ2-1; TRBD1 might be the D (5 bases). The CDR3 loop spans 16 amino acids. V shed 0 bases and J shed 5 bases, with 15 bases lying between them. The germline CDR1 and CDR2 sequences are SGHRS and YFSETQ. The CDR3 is CASSLDARALNNEQFF. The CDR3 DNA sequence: TGCGCCAGCAGCTTGGACGCCAGGGCCCTGAACAATGAGCAGTTCTTC.

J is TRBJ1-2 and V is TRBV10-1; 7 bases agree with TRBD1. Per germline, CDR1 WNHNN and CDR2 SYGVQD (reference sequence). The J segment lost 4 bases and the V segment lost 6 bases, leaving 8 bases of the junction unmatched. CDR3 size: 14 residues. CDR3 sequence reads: CASRRGGFVYGYTF. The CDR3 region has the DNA TGCGCCAGCAGGAGAGGGGGCTTTGTCTATGGCTACACCTTC.

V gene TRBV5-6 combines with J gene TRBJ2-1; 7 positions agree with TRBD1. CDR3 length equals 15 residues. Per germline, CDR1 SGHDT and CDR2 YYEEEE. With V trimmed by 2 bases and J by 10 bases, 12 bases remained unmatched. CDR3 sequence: CASSFLGRGIEEQFF. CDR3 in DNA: TGTGCCAGCAGCTTCCTGGGCAGGGGGATCGAGGAGCAGTTCTTC. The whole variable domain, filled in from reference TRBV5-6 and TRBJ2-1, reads DAGVTQSPTHLIKTRGQQVTLRCSPKSGHDTVSWYQQALGQGPQFIFQYYEEEERQRGNFPDRFSGHQFPNYSSELNVNALLLGDSALYLCASSFLGRGIEEQFFGPGTRLTVL.

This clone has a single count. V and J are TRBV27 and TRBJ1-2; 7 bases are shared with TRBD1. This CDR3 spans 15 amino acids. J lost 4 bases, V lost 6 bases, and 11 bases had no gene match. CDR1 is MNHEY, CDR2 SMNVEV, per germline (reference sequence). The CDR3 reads CASSARGTVTYGYTF. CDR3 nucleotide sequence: TGTGCCAGCAGCGCACGTGGGACAGTAACCTATGGCTACACCTTC.

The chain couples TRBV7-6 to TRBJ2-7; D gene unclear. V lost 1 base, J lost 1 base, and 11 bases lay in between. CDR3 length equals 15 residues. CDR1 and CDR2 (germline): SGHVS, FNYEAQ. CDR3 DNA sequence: TGTGCCAGCAGCTTAGTATACAGCCTATCCTACGAGCAGTACTTC. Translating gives CASSLVYSLSYEQYF.

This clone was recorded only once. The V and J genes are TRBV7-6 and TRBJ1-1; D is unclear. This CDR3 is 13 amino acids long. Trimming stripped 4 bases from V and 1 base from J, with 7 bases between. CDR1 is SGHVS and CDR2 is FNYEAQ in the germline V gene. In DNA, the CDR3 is TGTGCCAGCAGCTCGTACGGGAACACTGAAGCTTTCTTT. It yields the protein CASSSYGNTEAFF.

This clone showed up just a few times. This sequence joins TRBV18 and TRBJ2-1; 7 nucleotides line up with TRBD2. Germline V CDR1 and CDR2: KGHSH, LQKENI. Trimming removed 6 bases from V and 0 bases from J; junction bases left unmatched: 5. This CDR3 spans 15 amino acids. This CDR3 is CASSPRTSSYNEQFF. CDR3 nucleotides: TGTGCCAGCTCCCCGCGGACTAGCTCCTACAATGAGCAGTTCTTC.